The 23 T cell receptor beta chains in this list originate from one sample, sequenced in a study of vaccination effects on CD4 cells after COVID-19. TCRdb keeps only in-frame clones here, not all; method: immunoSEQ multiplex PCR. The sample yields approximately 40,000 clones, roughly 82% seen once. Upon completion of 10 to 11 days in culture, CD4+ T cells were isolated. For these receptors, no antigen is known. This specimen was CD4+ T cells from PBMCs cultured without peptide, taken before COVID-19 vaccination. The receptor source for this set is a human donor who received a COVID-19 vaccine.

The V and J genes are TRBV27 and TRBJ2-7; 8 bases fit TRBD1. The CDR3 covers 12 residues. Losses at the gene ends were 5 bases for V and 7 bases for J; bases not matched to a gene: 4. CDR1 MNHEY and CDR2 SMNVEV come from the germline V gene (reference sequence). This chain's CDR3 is CASSPRTGEQYV. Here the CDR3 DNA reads TGTGCCAGCAGTCCCCGGACAGGGGAGCAGTACGTC.

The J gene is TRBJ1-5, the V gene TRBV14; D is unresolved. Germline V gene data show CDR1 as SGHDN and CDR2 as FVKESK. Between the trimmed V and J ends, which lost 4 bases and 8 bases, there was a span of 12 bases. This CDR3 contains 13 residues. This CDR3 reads CASSRSRAEPQHF. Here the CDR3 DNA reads TGTGCCAGCAGCCGTTCCCGGGCTGAGCCCCAGCATTTT.

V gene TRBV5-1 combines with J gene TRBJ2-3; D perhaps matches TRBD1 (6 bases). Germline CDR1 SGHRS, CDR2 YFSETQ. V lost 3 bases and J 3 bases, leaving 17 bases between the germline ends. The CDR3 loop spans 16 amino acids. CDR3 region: CASSSNTGIGTDTQYF. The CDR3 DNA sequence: TGCGCCAGCAGCTCCAATACAGGGATAGGAACAGATACGCAGTATTTT.

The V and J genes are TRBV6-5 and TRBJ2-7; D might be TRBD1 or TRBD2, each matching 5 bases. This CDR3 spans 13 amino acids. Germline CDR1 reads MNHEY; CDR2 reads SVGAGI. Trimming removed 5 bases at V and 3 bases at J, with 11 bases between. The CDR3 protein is CASSHGANYEQYV. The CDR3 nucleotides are TGTGCCAGCAGTCACGGGGCTAACTACGAGCAGTACGTC.

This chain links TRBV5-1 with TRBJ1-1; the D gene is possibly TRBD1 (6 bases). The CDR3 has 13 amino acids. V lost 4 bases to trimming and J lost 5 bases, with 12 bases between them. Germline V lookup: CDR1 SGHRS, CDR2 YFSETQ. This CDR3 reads CASSPGGGTEAFF. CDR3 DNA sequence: TGCGCCAGCAGCCCGGGAGGGGGAACTGAAGCTTTCTTT.

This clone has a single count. In DNA, the CDR3 is TGTGCCAGCAGTTTACATGGGGGAAGCAGGGGGCGCCTAGACTATAGCAATCAGCCCCAGCATTTT. It encodes CASSLHGGSRGRLDYSNQPQHF. This rearrangement joins TRBV27 to TRBJ1-5, with 8 nucleotides matching TRBD1. Unmatched junction bases numbered 21, after V lost 2 bases and J lost 0 bases. Germline loops: CDR1 MNHEY, CDR2 SMNVEV (reference sequence). The CDR3 totals 22 residues.

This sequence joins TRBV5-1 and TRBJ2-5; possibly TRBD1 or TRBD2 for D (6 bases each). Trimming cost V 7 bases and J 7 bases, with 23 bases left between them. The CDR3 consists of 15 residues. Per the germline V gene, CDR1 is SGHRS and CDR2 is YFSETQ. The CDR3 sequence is CASYSGRGGEWTQYF. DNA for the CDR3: TGCGCCAGCTACTCCGGCAGGGGAGGTGAGTGGACCCAGTACTTC.

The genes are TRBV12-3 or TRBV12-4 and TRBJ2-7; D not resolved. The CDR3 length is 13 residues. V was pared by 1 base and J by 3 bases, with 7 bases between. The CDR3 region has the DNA TGTGCCAGCAGTTTAGGGCAGAGCTACGAGCAGTACGTC. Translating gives CASSLGQSYEQYV.

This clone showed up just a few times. The CDR3 DNA reads as TGTGCCAGCAGTCCCTTAGACAGCTCCTATAATTCACCCCTCCACTTT. This translates into CASSPLDSSYNSPLHF. The chain couples TRBV6-6 to TRBJ1-6, with a tentative D call TRBD1 (5 bases). With 5 bases removed from V and 0 bases from J, the gap between germline ends came to 11 bases. This CDR3 spans 16 amino acids. Germline V gives CDR1 MNHNY, CDR2 SVGAGI (reference sequence).

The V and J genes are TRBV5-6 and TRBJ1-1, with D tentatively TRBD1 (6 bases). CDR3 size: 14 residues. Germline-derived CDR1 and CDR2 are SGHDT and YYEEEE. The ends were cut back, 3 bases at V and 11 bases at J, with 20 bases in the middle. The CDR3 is CASSSQGQLRRAFF. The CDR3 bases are TGTGCCAGCAGCTCACAGGGTCAACTTCGGAGGGCTTTCTTT.

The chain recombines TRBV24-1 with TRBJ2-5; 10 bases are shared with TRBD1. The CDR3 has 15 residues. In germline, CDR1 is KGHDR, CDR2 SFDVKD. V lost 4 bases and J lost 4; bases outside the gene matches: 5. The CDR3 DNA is TGTGCCACCAGTGACCCAGGACAGGGGGGAGAGACCCAGTACTTC. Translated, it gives CATSDPGQGGETQYF.

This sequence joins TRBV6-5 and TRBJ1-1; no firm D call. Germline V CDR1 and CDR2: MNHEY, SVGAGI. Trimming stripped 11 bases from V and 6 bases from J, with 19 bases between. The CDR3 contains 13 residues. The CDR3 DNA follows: TGTGCCGCAGGTCGACATGAGGGATCTGAAGCTTTCTTT. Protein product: CAAGRHEGSEAFF.

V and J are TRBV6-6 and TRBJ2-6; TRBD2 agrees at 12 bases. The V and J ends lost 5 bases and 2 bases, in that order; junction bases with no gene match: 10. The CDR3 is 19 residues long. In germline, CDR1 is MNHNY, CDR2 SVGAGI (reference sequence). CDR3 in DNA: TGTGCCAGCAGTCGCGCCTCTAGCGGGGGGGCGACTGGGGCCAACGTCCTGACTTTC. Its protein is CASSRASSGGATGANVLTF.

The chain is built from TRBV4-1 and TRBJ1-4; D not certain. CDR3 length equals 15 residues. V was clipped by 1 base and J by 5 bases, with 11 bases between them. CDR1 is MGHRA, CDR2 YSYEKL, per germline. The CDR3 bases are TGCGCCAGCAGCCAAGTCAGCGGCCTCAATGAAAAACTGTTTTTT. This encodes CASSQVSGLNEKLFF.

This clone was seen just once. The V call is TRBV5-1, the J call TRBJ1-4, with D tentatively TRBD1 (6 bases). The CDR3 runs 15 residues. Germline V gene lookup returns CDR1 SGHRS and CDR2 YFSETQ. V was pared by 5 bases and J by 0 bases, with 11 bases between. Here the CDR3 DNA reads TGCGCCAGCAGTAAGGGGGGGGCAACTAATGAAAAACTGTTTTTT. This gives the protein CASSKGGATNEKLFF.

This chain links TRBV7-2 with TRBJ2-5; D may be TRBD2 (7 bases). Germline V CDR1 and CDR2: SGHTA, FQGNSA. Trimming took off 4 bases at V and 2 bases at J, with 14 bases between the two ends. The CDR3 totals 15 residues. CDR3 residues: CASSYRGGEQETQYF. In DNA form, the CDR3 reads TGTGCCAGCAGCTATAGGGGGGGGGAACAAGAGACCCAGTACTTC.

The CDR3 DNA sequence: TGTGCCAGCAGTCAGGACAGGCAAGAGACCCAGTACTTC. Amino acid sequence: CASSQDRQETQYF. This rearrangement joins TRBV2 to TRBJ2-5, with 7 bases aligning to TRBD1. V was pared by 5 bases and J by 2 bases, with 2 bases of the junction left unmatched. This CDR3 is built from 13 residues. Germline V lookup: CDR1 SNHLY, CDR2 FYNNEI.

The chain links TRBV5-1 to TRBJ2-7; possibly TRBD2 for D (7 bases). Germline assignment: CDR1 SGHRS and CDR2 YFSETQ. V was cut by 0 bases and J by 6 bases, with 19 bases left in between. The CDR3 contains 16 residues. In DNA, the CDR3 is TGCGCCAGCAGCTTGGCCGTATTGGGGGGGCAATCCGAGCAGTACGTC. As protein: CASSLAVLGGQSEQYV.

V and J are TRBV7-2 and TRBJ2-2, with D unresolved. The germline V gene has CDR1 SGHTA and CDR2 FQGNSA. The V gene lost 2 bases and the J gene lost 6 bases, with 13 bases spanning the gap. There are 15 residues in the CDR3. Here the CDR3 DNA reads TGTGCCAGCAGCTTATTTTATACGTTTGCCGGGGAGCTGTTTTTT. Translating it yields CASSLFYTFAGELFF.

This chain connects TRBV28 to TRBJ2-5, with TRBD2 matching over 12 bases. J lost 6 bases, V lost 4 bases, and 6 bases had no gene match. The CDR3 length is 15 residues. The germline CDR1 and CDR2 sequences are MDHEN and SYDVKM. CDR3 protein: CASSSSGGVRKTQYF. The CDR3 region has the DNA TGTGCCAGCAGTTCTAGCGGGGGGGTGAGGAAGACCCAGTACTTC.

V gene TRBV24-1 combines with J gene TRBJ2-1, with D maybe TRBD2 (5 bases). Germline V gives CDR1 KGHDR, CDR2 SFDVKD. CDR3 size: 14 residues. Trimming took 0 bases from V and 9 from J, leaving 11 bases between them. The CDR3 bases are TGTGCCACCAGTGATTTGGGGAGTTTTCCTGAGCAGTTCTTC. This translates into CATSDLGSFPEQFF.

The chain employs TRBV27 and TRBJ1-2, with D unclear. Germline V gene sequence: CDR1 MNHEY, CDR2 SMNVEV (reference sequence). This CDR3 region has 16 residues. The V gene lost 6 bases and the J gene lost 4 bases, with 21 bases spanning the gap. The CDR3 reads CASRSLRASRRYGYTF. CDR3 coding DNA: TGTGCCAGCAGATCCCTCCGGGCCTCCAGACGCTATGGCTACACCTTC.

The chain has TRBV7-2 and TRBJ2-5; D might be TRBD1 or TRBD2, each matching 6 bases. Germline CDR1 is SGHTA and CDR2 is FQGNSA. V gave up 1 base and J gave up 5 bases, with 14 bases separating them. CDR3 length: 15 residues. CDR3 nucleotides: TGTGCCAGCAGCTTAGATGCCGGGGGCGTGGAGACCCAGTACTTC. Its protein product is CASSLDAGGVETQYF. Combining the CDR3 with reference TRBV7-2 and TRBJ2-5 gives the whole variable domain GAGVSQSPSNKVTEKGKDVELRCDPISGHTALYWYRQSLGQGLEFLIYFQGNSAPDKSGLPSDRFSAERTGGSVSTLTIQRTQQEDSAVYLCASSLDAGGVETQYFGPGTRLLVL.